The clone carrying this T cell receptor (beta chain) was recorded a few times. This entry is derived from a study of graft-versus-host responses after intestinal transplantation. Study overall: Multivisceral, liver-intestinal, or isolated intestinal transplants were given to recipients. The recipients all started with anti-thymocyte globulin induction and then took tacrolimus and steroids for roughly 3 years.

Sorting was performed after the reaction on proliferating CFSE-low CD3+CD4+ and CD3+CD8+ responders. Germline trimming cut 8 bases from V and 2 bases from J; bases unmatched to any gene: 6. CDR1 and CDR2 from the germline V gene are LNHDA and SQIVND (reference sequence). The CDR3 consists of 13 residues. Whole-study results and caveats: The presence of high graft-versus-host to host-versus-graft clonal ratios in allografts characterized patients with graft-donor T cell macrochimerism.

Some clones are missing from TCRdb's copy, which holds only in-frame ones; the method was immunoSEQ multiplex PCR. The sample records around 10,000 clones, 31% being singletons. The chain couples TRBV19 to TRBJ2-7; 7 nucleotides match TRBD1. The clonotype originates from a human patient who was an organ donor for intestinal transplantation. Sample: alloreactive CD4+ T cells from a mixed lymphocyte reaction culture, taken before transplantation. The subset denotes: CFSE-low proliferating T cells sorted from roughly 6-day pre-transplant mixed lymphocyte reaction (GvH or HvG direction). The CDR3: CASARTGTYEQYF. Written as DNA, the CDR3 is TGTGCCAGTGCAAGGACAGGTACCTACGAGCAGTACTTC. The full variable domain, completed using reference TRBV19 and TRBJ2-7, is DGGITQSPKYLFRKEGQNVTLSCEQNLNHDAMYWYRQDPGQGLRLIYYSQIVNDFQKGDIAEGYSVSREKKESFPLTVTSAQKNPTAFYLCASARTGTYEQYFGPGTRLTVT.